Below, 14 T cell receptor beta chains from the same sample are listed, as sequenced in a study of T cells in women clearing cervical HPV infection. Profiled with immunoSEQ multiplex PCR; TCRdb holds only in-frame clones, not every one. The clone table shows more than 25,000 clones, with the ten largest holding more than 20%. Sequencing was carried out using blood buffy coat. The receptor set was obtained from a woman aged 18-70 years with a cervical HPV16 infection that either progressed to CIN3+ or cleared (not recorded which).

As for this clone: The sequence runs out 3 residues before the end of the CDR3; the remainder is reconstructed from the germline J gene. The chain has TRBV7-2 and TRBJ2-1, with D unclear. V gave up 2 bases and J gave up 8 bases, with 16 bases separating them. The CDR3 has 15 amino acids. Germline V gives CDR1 SGHTA, CDR2 FQGNSA. The DNA read from the CDR3 is TGTGCCAGCAGCTTAAGGCTCGTTGGCGCGGATGAG. This encodes CASSLRLVGADE. The entire CDR3 is CASSLRLVGADEQFF.

Comment on this clone: Read data end 3 residues before the CDR3 end; the end is taken from the germline J gene. The chain combines TRBV19 with TRBJ2-4, with a possible D match to TRBD2 (5 bases). The V gene lost 2 bases and the J gene lost 3 bases, with 14 bases spanning the gap. The CDR3 sequence is 16 residues long. CDR1 is LNHDA, CDR2 SQIVND, per germline (reference sequence). The sequenced part of the CDR3 DNA is TGTGCCAGTAGTATATCCCTACTAGTTGGCAAAAACATT. Residues: CASSISLLVGKNI. Given in full, the CDR3 is CASSISLLVGKNIQYF.

Of note for this clone: The DNA ends 3 residues before the CDR3 does, and the rest of the CDR3 is filled in from the germline J gene. The genes are TRBV28 and TRBJ1-2; 8 positions agree with TRBD1. Trimming cost V 6 bases and J 2 bases; bases outside gene matches: 2. CDR1 MDHEN and CDR2 SYDVKM come from the germline V gene. CDR3 length equals 13 residues. This CDR3 is CASRDRVNYGYTF. The covered CDR3 bases are TGTGCCAGCAGGGACAGGGTAAACTATGGC.

Notes on this clone: The read stops 3 residues short of the end of the CDR3; the missing end is completed from the germline J gene. The chain carries TRBV7-3 and TRBJ2-1; 12 nucleotides line up with TRBD2. The germline CDR1 and CDR2 sequences are SGHTA and FQGTGA. The CDR3 loop spans 15 amino acids. The V and J ends lost 5 bases and 8 bases, in that order; junction bases with no gene match: 7. CDR3: CASSLTSGSSDEQFF. The covered CDR3 bases are TGTGCCAGCAGCCTGACTAGCGGGAGTAGCGATGAG.

For this clone: The read stops 3 residues short of the end of the CDR3; the missing end is completed from the germline J gene. V is TRBV19 and J is TRBJ2-6; TRBD1 aligns across 8 bases. The V gene's germline CDR1 is LNHDA and CDR2 SQIVND (reference sequence). The CDR3 spans 19 residues. Germline trimming cut 5 bases from V and 4 bases from J; bases unmatched to any gene: 16. The CDR3 is CASSGVRDRSRYGANVLTF. The sequenced CDR3 bases are TGTGCCAGTAGTGGTGTAAGGGACAGGAGTAGGTACGGGGCCAACGTC.

To note about this clone: The missing CDR3 end, 3 residues past where the read stops, is filled in from the germline J gene. The V call is TRBV7-3, the J call TRBJ2-7; no clear D. The CDR3 spans 13 residues. The ends were cut back, 2 bases at V and 6 bases at J, with 11 bases in the middle. Germline CDR1 reads SGHTA; CDR2 reads FQGTGA. The CDR3 region is CASSLGPNGEQYF. CDR3 DNA, as far as it was read: TGTGCCAGCAGCTTAGGGCCAAATGGCGAG.

Worth noting for this clone: The CDR3 is cut off 3 residues early in the read; its end comes from the germline J gene. The rearrangement joins TRBV7-9 to TRBJ1-4, with D hard to call. Trimming shortened V by 4 bases and J by 8 bases, and 5 bases separated the two germline ends. The germline V gene encodes CDR1 SEHNR and CDR2 FQNEAQ (reference sequence). The CDR3 length is 11 residues. This chain's CDR3 is CASSSSEKLFF. The CDR3 bases that were read are TGTGCCAGCAGCTCAAGCGAAAAA.

Note on this clone: The read comes to an end 3 residues before the CDR3 does, leaving the germline J gene to fill in the end. This rearrangement joins TRBV28 to TRBJ1-2; 7 bases match TRBD1. Germline trimming cut 4 bases from V and 5 bases from J; bases unmatched to any gene: 1. Germline V gene data show CDR1 as MDHEN and CDR2 as SYDVKM. This CDR3 is built from 12 residues. The sequenced CDR3 bases are TGTGCCAGCAGTTCGACAGGGTATGGC. This sequence encodes CASSSTGYG. The whole CDR3 region reads CASSSTGYGYTF.

A word on this clone: The sequence runs out 3 residues before the end of the CDR3; the remainder is reconstructed from the germline J gene. The chain is built from TRBV18 and TRBJ1-2, with TRBD1 as a possible D gene (5 bases). The germline V gene has CDR1 KGHSH and CDR2 LQKENI. The length of the CDR3 is 15 residues. The DNA read from the CDR3 is TGTGCCAGCTCACCGACGTTAGCGGACACAGATACC. Protein product: CASSPTLADTDT. The complete CDR3 reads CASSPTLADTDTYTF.

In the case of this clone: The CDR3 extends 3 residues past the end of the read, so its final part is completed from the germline J gene. The sample carries other DNA sequences with the same CDR3. The rearrangement uses TRBV7-6 and TRBJ2-3; D unresolved. This CDR3 is 13 amino acids long. Germline V gene sequence: CDR1 SGHVS, CDR2 FNYEAQ. CDR3 bases read: TGTGCCAGCAGCTCCCCCCAGGTGGAGACG. Translation: CASSSPQVET. The entire CDR3 is CASSSPQVETQYF.

To note about this clone: Read data end 3 residues before the CDR3 end; the end is taken from the germline J gene. The chain employs TRBV5-1 and TRBJ2-2; 14 bases align to TRBD2. Germline V gives CDR1 SGHRS, CDR2 YFSETQ. Trimming took 4 bases from V and 4 from J; bases not matched to a gene: 6. The CDR3 covers 17 residues. CDR3 loop: CASSLGLAGGLTGELFF. The CDR3 bases that were read are TGCGCCAGCAGCCTAGGACTAGCGGGAGGCCTCACCGGGGAG.

For this clone: Coverage ceases 3 residues before the CDR3 finishes, and the germline J gene fills in the end. The J gene is TRBJ2-4, the V gene TRBV18; 7 bases align to TRBD2. CDR1 is KGHSH, CDR2 LQKENI, per germline. The CDR3 length is 13 residues. The CDR3 reads CASSPREGYGQYF. The CDR3 bases that were read are TGTGCCAGCTCACCACGGGAGGGGTATGGT.

Turning to this clone: With the read ending 3 residues before the CDR3 end, the germline J gene is used to fill in that end. V is TRBV6-1 and J is TRBJ1-2; a possible D gene is TRBD1 (6 bases). V was trimmed by 4 bases and J by 4 bases, leaving 10 bases between them. CDR1 and CDR2 from the germline V gene are MNHNS and SASEGT. The CDR3 loop spans 13 amino acids. CDR3 protein: CASSAGGGYGYTF. Partial CDR3 DNA: TGTGCCAGCAGTGCGGGGGGCGGCTATGGC.

CDR3 bases read: TGTGCCAGTAGTATAGCGGCCCAGGGTGGCACCGGGGAG. Its protein is CASSIAAQGGTGE. In full, the CDR3 reads CASSIAAQGGTGELFF. V is TRBV19 and J is TRBJ2-2; weak D call: TRBD1 (5 bases). The CDR3 end falls 3 residues outside the read, so it is completed with the germline J gene. The V end was cut by 1 base, the J end by 4 bases, with 13 bases between. Looked up from germline, CDR1 is LNHDA and CDR2 is SQIVND (reference sequence). This CDR3 region has 16 residues.